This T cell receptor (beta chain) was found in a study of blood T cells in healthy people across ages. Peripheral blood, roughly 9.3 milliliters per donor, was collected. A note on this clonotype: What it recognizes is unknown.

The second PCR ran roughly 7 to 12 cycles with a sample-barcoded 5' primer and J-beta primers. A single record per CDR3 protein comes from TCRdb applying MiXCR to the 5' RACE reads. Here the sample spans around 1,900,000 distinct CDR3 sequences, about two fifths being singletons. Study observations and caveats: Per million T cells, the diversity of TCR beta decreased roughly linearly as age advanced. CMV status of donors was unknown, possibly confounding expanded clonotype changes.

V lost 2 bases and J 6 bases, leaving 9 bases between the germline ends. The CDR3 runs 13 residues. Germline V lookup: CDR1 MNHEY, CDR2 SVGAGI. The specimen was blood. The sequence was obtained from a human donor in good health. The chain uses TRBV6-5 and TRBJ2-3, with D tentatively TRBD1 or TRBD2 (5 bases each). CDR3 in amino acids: CASSYLEGDTQYF. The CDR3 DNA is TGTGCCAGCAGTTACCTTGAGGGGGATACGCAGTATTTT.